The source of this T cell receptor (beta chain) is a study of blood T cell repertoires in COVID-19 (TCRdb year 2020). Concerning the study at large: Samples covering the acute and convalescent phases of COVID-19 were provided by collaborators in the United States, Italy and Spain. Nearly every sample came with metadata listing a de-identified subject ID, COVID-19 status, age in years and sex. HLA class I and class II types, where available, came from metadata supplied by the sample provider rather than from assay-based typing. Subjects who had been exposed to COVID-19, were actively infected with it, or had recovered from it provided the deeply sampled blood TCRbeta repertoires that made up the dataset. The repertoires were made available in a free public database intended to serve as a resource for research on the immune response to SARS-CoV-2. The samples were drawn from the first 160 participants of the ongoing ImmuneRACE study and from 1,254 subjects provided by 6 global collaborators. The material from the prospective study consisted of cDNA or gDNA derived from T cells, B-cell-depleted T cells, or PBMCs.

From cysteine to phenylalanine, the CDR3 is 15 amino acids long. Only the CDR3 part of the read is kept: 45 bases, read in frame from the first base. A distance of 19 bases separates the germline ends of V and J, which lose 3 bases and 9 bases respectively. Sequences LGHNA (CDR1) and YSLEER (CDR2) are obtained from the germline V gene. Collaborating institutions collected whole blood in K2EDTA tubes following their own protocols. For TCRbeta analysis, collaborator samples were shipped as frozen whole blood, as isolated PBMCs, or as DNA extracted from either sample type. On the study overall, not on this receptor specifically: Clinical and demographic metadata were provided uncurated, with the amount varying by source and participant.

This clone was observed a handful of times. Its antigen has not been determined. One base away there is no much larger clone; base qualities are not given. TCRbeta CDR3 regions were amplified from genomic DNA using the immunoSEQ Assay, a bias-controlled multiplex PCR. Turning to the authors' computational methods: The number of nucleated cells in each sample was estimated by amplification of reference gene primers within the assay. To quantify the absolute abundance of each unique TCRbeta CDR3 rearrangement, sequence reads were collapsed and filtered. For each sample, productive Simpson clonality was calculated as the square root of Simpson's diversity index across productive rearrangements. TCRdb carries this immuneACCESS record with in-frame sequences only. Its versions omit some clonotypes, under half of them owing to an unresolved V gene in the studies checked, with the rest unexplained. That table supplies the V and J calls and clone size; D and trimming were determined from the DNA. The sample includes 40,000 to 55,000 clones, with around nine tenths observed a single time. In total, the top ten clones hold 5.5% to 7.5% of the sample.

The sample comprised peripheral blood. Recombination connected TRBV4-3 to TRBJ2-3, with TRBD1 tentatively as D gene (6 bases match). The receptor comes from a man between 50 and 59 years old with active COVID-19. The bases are TGCGCCAGCAGCCAGGCGGACAGTGAGGGCTCCACGCAGTATTTT. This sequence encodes CASSQADSEGSTQYF.